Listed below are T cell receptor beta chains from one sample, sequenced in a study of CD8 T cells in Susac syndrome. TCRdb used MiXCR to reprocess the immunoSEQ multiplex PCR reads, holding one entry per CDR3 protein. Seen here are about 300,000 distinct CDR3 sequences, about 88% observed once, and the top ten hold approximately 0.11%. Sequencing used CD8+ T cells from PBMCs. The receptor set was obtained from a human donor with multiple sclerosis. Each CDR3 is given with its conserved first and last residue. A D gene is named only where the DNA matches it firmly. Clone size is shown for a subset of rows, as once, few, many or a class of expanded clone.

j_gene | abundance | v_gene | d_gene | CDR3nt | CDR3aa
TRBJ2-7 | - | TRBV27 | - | TGTGCCAGCAGTTTCCAACAGGGCCACGAGCAGTACTTC | CASSFQQGHEQYF
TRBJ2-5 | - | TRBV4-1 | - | TGCGCCAGCAGCCAGCGACTAGAGGTAGAGACCCAGTACTTC | CASSQRLEVETQYF
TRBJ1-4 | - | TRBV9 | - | TGTGCCAGCAGCGAACACAGGGCGGGGGAAAAACTGTTTTTT | CASSEHRAGEKLFF
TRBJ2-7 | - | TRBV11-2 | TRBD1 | TGTGCCAGCAGCTTAGATCGTCTTACAGGGGGCCTCTACGAGCAGTACTTC | CASSLDRLTGGLYEQYF
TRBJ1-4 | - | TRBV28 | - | TGTGCCAGCACCCCGGGGAATGAAAAACTGTTTTTT | CASTPGNEKLFF
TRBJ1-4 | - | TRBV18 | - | TGTGCCAGCTCACCGCGACTCTTAGGACAGAGCCTAGTAGGTGAAAAACTGTTTTTT | CASSPRLLGQSLVGEKLFF
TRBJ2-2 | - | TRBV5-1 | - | TGCGCCAGCAGCTTCTACAGGATGACCGGGGAGCTGTTTTTT | CASSFYRMTGELFF
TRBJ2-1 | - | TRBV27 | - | TGTGCCAGCAGCCAACAGACTTTTTTGGAGCAGTTCTTC | CASSQQTFLEQFF
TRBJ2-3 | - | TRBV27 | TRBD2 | TGTGCCAGCAGTTTCGGGGCTAGCGGGACAGATACGCAGTATTTT | CASSFGASGTDTQYF
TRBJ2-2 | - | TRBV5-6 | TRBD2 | TGTGCCAGCAGCTTGGAACTAGCGGGACACACCGGGGAGCTGTTTTTT | CASSLELAGHTGELFF
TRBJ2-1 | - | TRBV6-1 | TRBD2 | TGTGCCAGCAGTGAACAGGGGACTAGTTTCAACAATGAGCAGTTCTTC | CASSEQGTSFNNEQFF
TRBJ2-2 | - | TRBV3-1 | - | TGTGCCAGCAGGGCCTTATTTGTAGAGGGGGAGACCGGGGAGCTGTTTTTT | CASRALFVEGETGELFF
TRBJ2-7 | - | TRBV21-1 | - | TGTGCCAGCAGCAAAGATGGAGGGGCCGGCGAGCAGTACTTC | CASSKDGGAGEQYF
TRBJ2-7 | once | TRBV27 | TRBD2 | TGTGCCAGCAGTTTATCGTACGGGACTAGCGGATCCTCCTACGAGCAGTACTTC | CASSLSYGTSGSSYEQYF
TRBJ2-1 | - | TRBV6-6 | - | TGTGCCAGCAGTTACGGGCTAGCTGCCTACAATGAGCAGTTCTTC | CASSYGLAAYNEQFF
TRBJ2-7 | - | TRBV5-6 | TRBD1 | TGTGCCAGCAGCCAGGGGGTGGGGAACGAGCAGTACTTC | CASSQGVGNEQYF
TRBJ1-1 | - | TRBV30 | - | TGTGCCACCCCGGGGGCGGGCACTGAAGCTTTCTTT | CATPGAGTEAFF
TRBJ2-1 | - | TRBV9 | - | TGTGCCAGCAGCGTTGGACAGTACAATGAGCAGTTCTTC | CASSVGQYNEQFF
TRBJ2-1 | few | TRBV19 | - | TGTGCCAGTAGTATCCCCCCCACTAGGCCCCTCAATGAGCAGTTCTTC | CASSIPPTRPLNEQFF